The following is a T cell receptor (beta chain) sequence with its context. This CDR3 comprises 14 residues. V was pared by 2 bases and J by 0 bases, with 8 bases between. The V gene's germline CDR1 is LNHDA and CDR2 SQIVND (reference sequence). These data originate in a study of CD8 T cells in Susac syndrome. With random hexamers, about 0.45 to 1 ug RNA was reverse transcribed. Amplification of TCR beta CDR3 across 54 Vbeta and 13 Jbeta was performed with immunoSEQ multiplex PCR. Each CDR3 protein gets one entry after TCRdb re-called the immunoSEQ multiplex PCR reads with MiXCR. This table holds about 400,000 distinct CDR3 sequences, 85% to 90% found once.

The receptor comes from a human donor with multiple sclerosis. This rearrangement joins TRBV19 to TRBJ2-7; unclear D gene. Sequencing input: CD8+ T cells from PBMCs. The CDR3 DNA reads TGTGCCAGTAGTATAACCCTGAGCTCCTACGAGCAGTACTTC. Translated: CASSITLSSYEQYF.